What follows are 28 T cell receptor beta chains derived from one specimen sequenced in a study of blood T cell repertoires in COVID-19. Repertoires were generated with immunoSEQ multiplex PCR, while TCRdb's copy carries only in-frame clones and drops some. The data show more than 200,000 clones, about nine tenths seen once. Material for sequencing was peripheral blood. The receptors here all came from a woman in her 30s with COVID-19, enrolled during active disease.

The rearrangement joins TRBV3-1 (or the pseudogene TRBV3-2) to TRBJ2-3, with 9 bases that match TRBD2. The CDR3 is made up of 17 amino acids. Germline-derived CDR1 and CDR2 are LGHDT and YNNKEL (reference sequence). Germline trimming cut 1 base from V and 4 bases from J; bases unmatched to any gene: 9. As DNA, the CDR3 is TGTGCCAGCAGCCAAGGCATACTAGCGGGTGCGGCAGATACGCAGTATTTT. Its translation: CASSQGILAGAADTQYF.

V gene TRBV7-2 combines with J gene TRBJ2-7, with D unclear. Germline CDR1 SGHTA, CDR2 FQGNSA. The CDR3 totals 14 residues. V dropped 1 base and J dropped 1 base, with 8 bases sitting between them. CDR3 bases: TGTGCCAGCAGCTTAGGCGGTCTATCCTACGAGCAGTACTTC. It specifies CASSLGGLSYEQYF.

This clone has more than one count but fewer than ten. As DNA, the CDR3 is TGTGCCAGCAGCTTAGCTGGGTTCGCTACCGGGAGTGGCTATGGCTACACCTTC. Its protein product is CASSLAGFATGSGYGYTF. The chain recombines TRBV7-6 with TRBJ1-2; the D is unclear. V lost 0 bases to trimming and J lost 4 bases, with 21 bases between them. Germline V gives CDR1 SGHVS, CDR2 FNYEAQ. The CDR3 covers 18 residues.

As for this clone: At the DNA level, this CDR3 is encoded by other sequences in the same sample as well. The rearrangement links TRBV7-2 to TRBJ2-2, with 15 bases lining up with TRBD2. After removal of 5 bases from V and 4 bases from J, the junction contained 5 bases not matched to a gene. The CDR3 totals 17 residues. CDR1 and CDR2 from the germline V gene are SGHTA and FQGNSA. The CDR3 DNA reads TGTGCCAGCAGCCGGACTAGCGGGGGGGCAGGCACCGGGGAGCTGTTTTTT. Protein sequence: CASSRTSGGAGTGELFF.

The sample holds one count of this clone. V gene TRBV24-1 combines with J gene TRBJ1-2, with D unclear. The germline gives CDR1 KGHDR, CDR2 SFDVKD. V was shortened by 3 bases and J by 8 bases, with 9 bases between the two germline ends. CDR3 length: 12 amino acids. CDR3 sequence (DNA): TGTGCCACCAGTGATGATGCGTGGGGCTACACCTTC. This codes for CATSDDAWGYTF.

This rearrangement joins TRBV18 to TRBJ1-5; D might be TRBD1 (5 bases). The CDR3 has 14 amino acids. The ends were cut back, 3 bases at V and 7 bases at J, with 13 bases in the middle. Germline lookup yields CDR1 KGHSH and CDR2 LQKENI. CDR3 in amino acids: CASSPNRAGQPQHF. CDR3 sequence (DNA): TGTGCCAGCTCACCTAATAGGGCAGGGCAGCCCCAGCATTTT.

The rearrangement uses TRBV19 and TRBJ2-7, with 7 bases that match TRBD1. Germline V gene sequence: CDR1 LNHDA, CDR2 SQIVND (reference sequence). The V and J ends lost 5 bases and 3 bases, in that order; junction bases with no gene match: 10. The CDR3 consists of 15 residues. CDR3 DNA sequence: TGTGCCAGTAGTCCCACCTACAGGGGCCTCTACGAGCAGTACGTC. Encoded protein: CASSPTYRGLYEQYV.

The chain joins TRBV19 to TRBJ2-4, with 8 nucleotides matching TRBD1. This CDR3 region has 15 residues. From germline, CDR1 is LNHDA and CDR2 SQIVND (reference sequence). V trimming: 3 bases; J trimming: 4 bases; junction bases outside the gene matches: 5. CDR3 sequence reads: CASSISGDRKNIQYF. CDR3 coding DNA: TGTGCCAGTAGTATCAGTGGGGACAGGAAAAACATTCAGTACTTC. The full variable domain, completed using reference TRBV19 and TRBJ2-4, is DGGITQSPKYLFRKEGQNVTLSCEQNLNHDAMYWYRQDPGQGLRLIYYSQIVNDFQKGDIAEGYSVSREKKESFPLTVTSAQKNPTAFYLCASSISGDRKNIQYFGAGTRLSVL.

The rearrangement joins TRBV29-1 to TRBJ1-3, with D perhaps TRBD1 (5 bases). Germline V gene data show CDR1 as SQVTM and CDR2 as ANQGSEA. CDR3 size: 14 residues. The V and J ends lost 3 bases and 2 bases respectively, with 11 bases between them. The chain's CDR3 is CSVEGLGAGNTIYF. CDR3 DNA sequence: TGCAGCGTTGAGGGACTCGGTGCTGGAAACACCATATATTTT.

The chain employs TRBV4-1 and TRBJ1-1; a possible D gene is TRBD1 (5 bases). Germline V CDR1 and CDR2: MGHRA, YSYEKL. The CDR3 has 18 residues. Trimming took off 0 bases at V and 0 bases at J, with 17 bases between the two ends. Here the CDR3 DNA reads TGCGCCAGCAGCCAAGATCAAGGACACCGGATAATGAACACTGAAGCTTTCTTT. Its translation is CASSQDQGHRIMNTEAFF.

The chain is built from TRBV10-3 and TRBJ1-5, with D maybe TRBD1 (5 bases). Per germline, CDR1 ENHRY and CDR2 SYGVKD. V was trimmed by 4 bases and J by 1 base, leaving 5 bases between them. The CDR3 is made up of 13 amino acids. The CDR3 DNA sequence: TGTGCCATCAGTGGACAGAGCAATCAGCCCCAGCATTTT. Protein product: CAISGQSNQPQHF.

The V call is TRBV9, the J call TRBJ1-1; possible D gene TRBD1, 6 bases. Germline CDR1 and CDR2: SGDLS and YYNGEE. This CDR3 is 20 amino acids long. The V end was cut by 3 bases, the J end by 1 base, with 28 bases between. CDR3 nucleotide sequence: TGTGCCAGCAGCGACCGACAGGACTCGGGAGGGGGTGCGAAGAACACTGAAGCTTTCTTT. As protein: CASSDRQDSGGGAKNTEAFF. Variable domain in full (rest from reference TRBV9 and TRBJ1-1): DSGVTQTPKHLITATGQRVTLRCSPRSGDLSVYWYQQSLDQGLQFLIQYYNGEERAKGNILERFSAQQFPDLHSELNLSSLELGDSALYFCASSDRQDSGGGAKNTEAFFGQGTRLTVV.

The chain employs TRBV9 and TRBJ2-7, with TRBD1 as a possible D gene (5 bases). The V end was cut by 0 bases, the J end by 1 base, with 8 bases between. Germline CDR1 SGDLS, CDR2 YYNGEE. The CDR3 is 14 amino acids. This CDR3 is CASSVEAGSYEQYF. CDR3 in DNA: TGTGCCAGCAGCGTAGAGGCAGGGTCCTACGAGCAGTACTTC.

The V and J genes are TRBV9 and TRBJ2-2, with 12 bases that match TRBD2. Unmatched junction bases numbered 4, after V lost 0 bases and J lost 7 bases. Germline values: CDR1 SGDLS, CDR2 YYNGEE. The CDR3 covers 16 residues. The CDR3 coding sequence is TGTGCCAGCAGCGTAGAGACTAGCGGGAGTATCGGGGAGCTGTTTTTT. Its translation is CASSVETSGSIGELFF.

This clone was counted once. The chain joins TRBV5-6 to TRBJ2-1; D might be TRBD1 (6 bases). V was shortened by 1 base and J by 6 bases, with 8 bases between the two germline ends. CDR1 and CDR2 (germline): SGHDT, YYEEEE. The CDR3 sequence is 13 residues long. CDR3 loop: CASSLMGANEQFF. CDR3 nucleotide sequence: TGTGCCAGCAGCTTGATGGGGGCCAATGAGCAGTTCTTC.

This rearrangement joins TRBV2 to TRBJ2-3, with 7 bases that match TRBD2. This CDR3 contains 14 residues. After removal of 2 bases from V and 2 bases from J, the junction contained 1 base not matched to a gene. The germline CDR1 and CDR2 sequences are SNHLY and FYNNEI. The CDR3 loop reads CASSERLATDTQYF. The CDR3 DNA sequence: TGTGCCAGCAGTGAAAGACTAGCCACAGATACGCAGTATTTT.

As DNA, the CDR3 is TGCGCCAGCAGCCAAACTAGCGGGAGGGTCGATACGCAGTATTTT. Translated: CASSQTSGRVDTQYF. The chain joins TRBV4-1 to TRBJ2-3; 13 bases are a match to TRBD2. The trim removed 2 bases at V and 6 bases at J, leaving 2 bases unmatched. The CDR3 sequence is 15 residues long. CDR1 is MGHRA, CDR2 YSYEKL, per germline.

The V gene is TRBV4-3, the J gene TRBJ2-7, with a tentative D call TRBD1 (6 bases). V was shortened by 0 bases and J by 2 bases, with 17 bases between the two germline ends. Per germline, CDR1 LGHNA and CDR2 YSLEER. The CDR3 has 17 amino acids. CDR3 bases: TGCGCCAGCAGCCAAGATCCTGGGGGCCTTCTGACCTACGAGCAGTACTTC. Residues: CASSQDPGGLLTYEQYF.

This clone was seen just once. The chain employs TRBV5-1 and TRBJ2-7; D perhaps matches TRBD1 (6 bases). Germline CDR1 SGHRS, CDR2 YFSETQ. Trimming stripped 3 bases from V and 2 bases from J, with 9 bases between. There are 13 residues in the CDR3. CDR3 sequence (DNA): TGCGCCAGCAGCTCCCAGGGGACCTACGAGCAGTACTTC. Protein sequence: CASSSQGTYEQYF.

CDR3 residues: CASNLGQQRNSPLHF. DNA for the CDR3: TGTGCCAGCAACCTGGGACAGCAGCGCAATTCACCCCTCCACTTT. The chain is built from TRBV2 and TRBJ1-6; 7 positions agree with TRBD1. With V trimmed by 7 bases and J by 7 bases, 10 bases remained unmatched. The CDR3 spans 15 residues. Per germline, CDR1 SNHLY and CDR2 FYNNEI.

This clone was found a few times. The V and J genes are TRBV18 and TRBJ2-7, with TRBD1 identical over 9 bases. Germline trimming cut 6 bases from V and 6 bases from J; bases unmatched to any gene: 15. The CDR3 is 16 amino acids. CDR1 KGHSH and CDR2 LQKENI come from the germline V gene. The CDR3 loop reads CASSHGGGGQGTEQYF. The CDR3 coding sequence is TGTGCCAGCTCCCACGGTGGTGGGGGACAGGGAACCGAGCAGTACTTC.

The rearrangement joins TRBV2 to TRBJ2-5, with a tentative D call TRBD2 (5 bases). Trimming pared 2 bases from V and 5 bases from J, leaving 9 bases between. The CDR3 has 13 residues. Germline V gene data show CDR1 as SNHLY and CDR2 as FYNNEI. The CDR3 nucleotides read TGTGCCAGCAGTGAACTAGCTGTTGAGACCCAGTACTTC. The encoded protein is CASSELAVETQYF.

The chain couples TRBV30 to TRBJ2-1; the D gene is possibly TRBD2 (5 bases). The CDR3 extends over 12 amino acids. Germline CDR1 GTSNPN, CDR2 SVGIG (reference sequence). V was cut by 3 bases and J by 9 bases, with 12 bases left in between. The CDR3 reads CAWRNLAGEQFF. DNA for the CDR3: TGTGCCTGGAGGAATTTGGCGGGTGAGCAGTTCTTC.

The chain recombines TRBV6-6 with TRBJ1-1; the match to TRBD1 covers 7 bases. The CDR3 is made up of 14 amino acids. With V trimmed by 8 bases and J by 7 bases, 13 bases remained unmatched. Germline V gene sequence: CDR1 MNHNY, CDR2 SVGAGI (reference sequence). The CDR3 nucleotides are TGTGCCAGCCAGGTGGGCAGGGGGACGGTTGAAGCTTTCTTT. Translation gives CASQVGRGTVEAFF.

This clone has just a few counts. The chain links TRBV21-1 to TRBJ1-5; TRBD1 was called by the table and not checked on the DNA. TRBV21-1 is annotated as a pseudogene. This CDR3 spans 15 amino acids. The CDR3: CASSRGWVRDQPQHF. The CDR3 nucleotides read TGTGCCAGCAGCAGGGGCTGGGTCCGGGATCAGCCCCAGCATTTT.

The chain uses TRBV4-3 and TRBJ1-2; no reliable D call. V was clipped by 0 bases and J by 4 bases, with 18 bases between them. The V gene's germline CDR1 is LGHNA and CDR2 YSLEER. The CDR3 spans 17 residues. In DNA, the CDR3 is TGCGCCAGCAGCCAAGATCTCATAAGAGAGGGTGGCTATGGCTACACCTTC. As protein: CASSQDLIREGGYGYTF.

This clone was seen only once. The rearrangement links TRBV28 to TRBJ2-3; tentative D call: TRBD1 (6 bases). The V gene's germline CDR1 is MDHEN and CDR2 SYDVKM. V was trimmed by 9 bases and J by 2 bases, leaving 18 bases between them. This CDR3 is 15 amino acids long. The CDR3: CASRDTLGSTDTQYF. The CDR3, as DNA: TGTGCCAGTCGGGACACTCTGGGGTCCACAGATACGCAGTATTTT.

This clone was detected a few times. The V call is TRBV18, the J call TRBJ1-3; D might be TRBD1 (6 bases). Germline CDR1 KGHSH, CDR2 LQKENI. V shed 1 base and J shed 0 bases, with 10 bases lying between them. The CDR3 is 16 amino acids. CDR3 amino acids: CASSPRGQSSGNTIYF. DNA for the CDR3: TGTGCCAGCTCACCACGGGGGCAATCCTCTGGAAACACCATATATTTT.